One sample yielded the 28 T cell receptor beta chains listed below, sequenced in a study of cytomegalovirus exposure and HLA in healthy donors. Primers: 60 Vbeta forward and 13 Jbeta reverse. The assay was immunoSEQ multiplex PCR, and TCRdb's table has in-frame clones only and misses some. Listed are fewer than 150,000 clones; just under 2% falls within the top ten. Sequencing was carried out using PBMCs. The receptor source for this set is a woman aged 60-75 years in good health and CMV-seronegative.

This chain links TRBV4-1 with TRBJ1-5, with TRBD1 matching 7 bases. The junction had 12 bases not matched to a gene; V was cut back by 5 bases and J by 5 bases. Germline V gives CDR1 MGHRA, CDR2 YSYEKL. The CDR3 is 16 residues long. CDR3 DNA sequence: TGCGCCAGCAGCTTTCGGGCAGGGGGTTCAGATCAGCCCCAGCATTTT. Encoded protein: CASSFRAGGSDQPQHF.

The chain joins TRBV29-1 to TRBJ2-6, with a tentative D call TRBD1 (6 bases). V was trimmed by 3 bases and J by 3 bases, leaving 15 bases between them. The CDR3 has 16 residues. Germline assignment: CDR1 SQVTM and CDR2 ANQGSEA. The CDR3 nucleotides are TGCAGCGTTGACCCTTGTGGGGGCGTTGGGGCCAACGTCCTGACTTTC. Translating gives CSVDPCGGVGANVLTF.

The chain employs TRBV5-1 and TRBJ1-1; 8 nucleotides agree with TRBD1. With 0 bases clipped from V and 10 bases from J, the junction kept 8 bases outside the gene matches. The CDR3 consists of 14 residues. Germline V gene lookup returns CDR1 SGHRS and CDR2 YFSETQ. The chain's CDR3 is CASSLADRQGRAFF. Written as DNA, the CDR3 is TGCGCCAGCAGCTTGGCTGATAGACAGGGGAGAGCTTTCTTT. Combining the CDR3 with reference TRBV5-1 and TRBJ1-1 gives the whole variable domain KAGVTQTPRYLIKTRGQQVTLSCSPISGHRSVSWYQQTPGQGLQFLFEYFSETQRNKGNFPGRFSGRQFSNSRSEMNVSTLELGDSALYLCASSLADRQGRAFFGQGTRLTVV.

The J gene is TRBJ1-1, the V gene TRBV4-1, with D unclear. The CDR3 is made up of 16 amino acids. Germline V gene sequence: CDR1 MGHRA, CDR2 YSYEKL. V was pared by 0 bases and J by 2 bases, with 13 bases between. The CDR3 protein is CASSQEHTGFNTEAFF. The CDR3 DNA reads TGCGCCAGCAGCCAAGAGCATACGGGGTTTAACACTGAAGCTTTCTTT.

The J gene is TRBJ1-6, the V gene TRBV28; TRBD1 agrees at 9 bases. J gave up 8 bases and V 6 bases, and 8 bases lay outside the gene matches. There are 15 residues in the CDR3. Germline CDR1 MDHEN, CDR2 SYDVKM. Written as DNA, the CDR3 is TGTGCCAGCAGCCGCCCGGGACAGGGTTATTCACCCCTCCACTTT. Its translation: CASSRPGQGYSPLHF.

This chain's CDR3 is CAISSKSGGAHEQFF. As DNA, the CDR3 is TGTGCCATTTCCTCCAAGAGCGGGGGGGCTCATGAGCAGTTCTTC. This chain links TRBV10-3 with TRBJ2-1, with 10 bases matching TRBD2. Per germline, CDR1 ENHRY and CDR2 SYGVKD. CDR3 length: 15 amino acids. V trimming: 9 bases; J trimming: 8 bases; junction bases outside the gene matches: 13.

The chain has TRBV30 and TRBJ2-6; TRBD2 matches 7 bases. Germline-derived CDR1 and CDR2 are GTSNPN and SVGIG (reference sequence). V lost 1 base to trimming and J lost 0 bases; unmatched junction nucleotides: 0. The CDR3 is 15 amino acids. CDR3 sequence reads: CAWSGGGSGANVLTF. CDR3 DNA: TGTGCCTGGAGTGGCGGGGGCTCTGGGGCCAACGTCCTGACTTTC.

The J gene is TRBJ1-1, the V gene TRBV6-4; 9 bases fit TRBD1. The CDR3 loop spans 14 amino acids. The germline CDR1 and CDR2 sequences are MRHNA and SNTAGT. Unmatched junction bases numbered 4, after V lost 3 bases and J lost 5 bases. The CDR3 nucleotides are TGTGCCAGCAGTGAACAGGGGGCAGGTACTGAAGCTTTCTTT. This sequence encodes CASSEQGAGTEAFF.

This chain joins TRBV27 and TRBJ1-1; D perhaps matches TRBD1 (6 bases). V lost 6 bases, J lost 3 bases, and 11 bases lay in between. This CDR3 region has 13 residues. Germline V gene sequence: CDR1 MNHEY, CDR2 SMNVEV (reference sequence). The CDR3 DNA sequence: TGTGCCAGCAGGTTTACAGGGTACACTGAAGCTTTCTTT. Amino acid sequence: CASRFTGYTEAFF.

The chain has TRBV6-5 and TRBJ2-3; perhaps TRBD1 as D (5 bases). This CDR3 is built from 14 residues. Trimming stripped 10 bases from V and 1 base from J, with 15 bases between. Germline CDR1 is MNHEY and CDR2 is SVGAGI. CDR3 DNA sequence: TGTGCCACTCGGCAGGGAACGGGCACAGATACGCAGTATTTT. Residues: CATRQGTGTDTQYF.

The chain couples TRBV19 to TRBJ2-6, with D perhaps matching TRBD2 (5 bases). The CDR3 is 15 amino acids. Germline CDR1 LNHDA, CDR2 SQIVND (reference sequence). V was cut by 7 bases and J by 0 bases, with 10 bases left in between. The chain's CDR3 is CASNIGDSGANVLTF. The CDR3 coding sequence is TGTGCCAGTAATATCGGGGACTCTGGGGCCAACGTCCTGACTTTC.

The chain is built from TRBV7-9 and TRBJ1-2; 10 bases align to TRBD1. Losses at the gene ends were 5 bases for V and 6 bases for J; bases not matched to a gene: 6. The CDR3 extends over 14 amino acids. CDR1 is SEHNR and CDR2 is FQNEAQ in the germline V gene (reference sequence). The CDR3 sequence: CASSLGQGIDGYTF. CDR3 nucleotides: TGTGCCAGCAGCCTGGGACAGGGGATCGATGGCTACACCTTC.

The CDR3 DNA follows: TGTGCCAGCAGTCGTGGGACAGCGAACACCGGGGAGCTGTTTTTT. Its protein is CASSRGTANTGELFF. V and J are TRBV7-8 and TRBJ2-2, with TRBD1 identical over 7 bases. Germline V lookup: CDR1 SGHVS, CDR2 FQNEAQ. This CDR3 comprises 15 residues. The V gene end was trimmed by 6 bases and the J gene end by 0 bases; junction bases not matched to a gene: 4.

J is TRBJ2-3 and V is TRBV7-9; D is ambiguous. The CDR3 spans 12 residues. Trimming took off 5 bases at V and 3 bases at J, with 6 bases between the two ends. In germline, CDR1 is SEHNR, CDR2 FQNEAQ (reference sequence). CDR3 sequence reads: CASSVGTDTQYF. In DNA, the CDR3 is TGTGCCAGCAGCGTCGGGACAGATACGCAGTATTTT.

V is TRBV6-6 and J is TRBJ2-5, with TRBD2 as a possible D gene (6 bases). Germline V gene lookup returns CDR1 MNHNY and CDR2 SVGAGI (reference sequence). The CDR3 spans 12 residues. V lost 6 bases to trimming and J lost 1 base, with 6 bases between them. This CDR3 is CASRTSQETQYF. The CDR3 nucleotides read TGTGCCAGCAGGACTAGCCAAGAGACCCAGTACTTC.

The chain couples TRBV7-9 to TRBJ2-1; D is possibly TRBD2 (6 bases). Trimming took 1 base from V and 5 from J, leaving 15 bases between them. The CDR3 runs to 16 residues. Germline CDR1 reads SEHNR; CDR2 reads FQNEAQ (reference sequence). CDR3 sequence: CASSLVVVTGDNEQFF. The CDR3 DNA reads as TGTGCCAGCAGCTTAGTAGTAGTGACGGGGGACAATGAGCAGTTCTTC. The variable domain in full, with the rest retrieved from reference TRBV7-9 and TRBJ2-1, is DTGVSQNPRHKITKRGQNVTFRCDPISEHNRLYWYRQTLGQGPEFLTYFQNEAQLEKSRLLSDRFSAERPKGSFSTLEIQRTEQGDSAMYLCASSLVVVTGDNEQFFGPGTRLTVL.

The CDR3: CASSEAGGAYNEQFF. In nucleotides, the CDR3 is TGTGCCAGCAGTGAAGCAGGGGGGGCTTACAATGAGCAGTTCTTC. The chain recombines TRBV6-1 with TRBJ2-1, with D tentatively TRBD2 (7 bases). The V gene lost 0 bases and the J gene lost 4 bases, with 10 bases spanning the gap. The CDR3 totals 15 residues. Germline lookup yields CDR1 MNHNS and CDR2 SASEGT.

This sequence joins TRBV5-1 and TRBJ2-4, with 7 bases identical to TRBD1. Unmatched junction bases numbered 8, after V lost 0 bases and J lost 2 bases. This CDR3 region has 17 residues. The germline gives CDR1 SGHRS, CDR2 YFSETQ. The CDR3 DNA follows: TGCGCCAGCAGCTTGGAGACCGGGACAGTCCCCAAAAACATTCAGTACTTC. Protein: CASSLETGTVPKNIQYF.

The chain employs TRBV6-6 and TRBJ2-7, with 10 bases matching TRBD2. The CDR3 consists of 15 residues. Looked up from germline, CDR1 is MNHNY and CDR2 is SVGAGI (reference sequence). V lost 4 bases, J lost 2 bases, and 5 bases stayed unmatched. Here the CDR3 reads CASSSRTSGAYEQYF. Written as DNA, the CDR3 is TGTGCCAGCAGTTCCAGGACTAGCGGCGCCTACGAGCAGTACTTC.

This chain uses TRBV13 with TRBJ2-1, with D perhaps TRBD1 (6 bases). The germline CDR1 and CDR2 sequences are PRHDT and FYEKMQ (reference sequence). V dropped 3 bases and J dropped 4 bases, with 16 bases sitting between them. The CDR3 is 16 residues long. The CDR3 sequence: CASSLEAGQLYNEQFF. DNA for the CDR3: TGTGCCAGCAGCTTGGAAGCCGGACAGCTTTACAATGAGCAGTTCTTC.

The chain links TRBV7-9 to TRBJ2-7; 8 bases are a match to TRBD1. Germline V lookup: CDR1 SEHNR, CDR2 FQNEAQ (reference sequence). The CDR3 totals 12 residues. Trimming took 5 bases from V and 9 from J; bases not matched to a gene: 6. The CDR3 DNA reads as TGTGCCAGCAGCCTCGGACAGGGAGGGCAGTACTTC. Its protein product is CASSLGQGGQYF.

This sequence joins TRBV19 and TRBJ1-1; tentatively, D is TRBD1 (5 bases). Germline CDR1 and CDR2: LNHDA and SQIVND (reference sequence). The CDR3 loop spans 14 amino acids. The V and J ends lost 6 bases and 4 bases respectively, with 15 bases between them. CDR3: CASRTNEGVTEAFF. The CDR3 DNA is TGTGCCAGTAGAACCAACGAAGGGGTCACTGAAGCTTTCTTT. Variable domain in full (rest from reference TRBV19 and TRBJ1-1): DGGITQSPKYLFRKEGQNVTLSCEQNLNHDAMYWYRQDPGQGLRLIYYSQIVNDFQKGDIAEGYSVSREKKESFPLTVTSAQKNPTAFYLCASRTNEGVTEAFFGQGTRLTVV.

The chain combines TRBV9 with TRBJ1-4, with D maybe TRBD1 (5 bases). Trimming cost V 2 bases and J 7 bases, with 12 bases left between them. The CDR3 runs 14 residues. Looked up from germline, CDR1 is SGDLS and CDR2 is YYNGEE. The CDR3 coding sequence is TGTGCCAGCAGCGTTTCCCAGGGAATTGAAAAACTGTTTTTT. It encodes CASSVSQGIEKLFF. Drawing the rest from reference TRBV9 and TRBJ1-4, the complete variable domain is DSGVTQTPKHLITATGQRVTLRCSPRSGDLSVYWYQQSLDQGLQFLIQYYNGEERAKGNILERFSAQQFPDLHSELNLSSLELGDSALYFCASSVSQGIEKLFFGSGTQLSVL.

The chain is built from TRBV6-4 and TRBJ2-3; D is perhaps TRBD1 (6 bases). Germline CDR1 reads MRHNA; CDR2 reads SNTAGT. The CDR3 spans 14 residues. V dropped 4 bases and J dropped 2 bases, with 10 bases sitting between them. CDR3 protein: CASSGTADTDTQYF. CDR3 in DNA: TGTGCCAGCAGTGGGACAGCGGACACAGATACGCAGTATTTT.

This chain uses TRBV5-6 with TRBJ2-7, with no clear D. CDR3 size: 15 residues. V lost 0 bases, J lost 7 bases, and 17 bases lay in between. Germline CDR1 is SGHDT and CDR2 is YYEEEE. CDR3 sequence: CASSLVSLASIEQYF. The DNA of the CDR3 is TGTGCCAGCAGCTTGGTGTCGTTAGCTAGTATAGAGCAGTACTTC.

This chain uses TRBV10-3 with TRBJ2-3, with TRBD1 identical over 8 bases. V lost 3 bases and J lost 4; bases outside the gene matches: 12. CDR3 size: 17 residues. Germline V lookup: CDR1 ENHRY, CDR2 SYGVKD. Here the CDR3 DNA reads TGTGCCATCAGTGAATCCCAATGGACAGGGATTTCAGATACGCAGTATTTT. This translates into CAISESQWTGISDTQYF.

The J gene is TRBJ2-7, the V gene TRBV11-2; D gene uncertain. The CDR3 loop spans 14 amino acids. V shed 1 base and J shed 0 bases, with 7 bases lying between them. Looked up from germline, CDR1 is SGHAT and CDR2 is FQNNGV. The CDR3 DNA reads TGTGCCAGCAGCTTAGGTAGCAGCTCCTACGAGCAGTACTTC. This encodes CASSLGSSSYEQYF.

This chain uses TRBV11-3 with TRBJ2-5, with D unresolved. The CDR3 consists of 12 residues. CDR1 is SGHNT, CDR2 YENEEA, per germline. V dropped 4 bases and J dropped 5 bases, with 8 bases sitting between them. The CDR3 region has the DNA TGTGCCAGCAGCTCGACAAGGGAGACCCAGTACTTC. Its protein is CASSSTRETQYF. Full variable domain (outside the CDR3, taken from reference TRBV11-3 and TRBJ2-5): EAGVVQSPRYKIIEKKQPVAFWCNPISGHNTLYWYLQNLGQGPELLIRYENEEAVDDSQLPKDRFSAERLKGVDSTLKIQPAELGDSAVYLCASSSTRETQYFGPGTRLLVL.